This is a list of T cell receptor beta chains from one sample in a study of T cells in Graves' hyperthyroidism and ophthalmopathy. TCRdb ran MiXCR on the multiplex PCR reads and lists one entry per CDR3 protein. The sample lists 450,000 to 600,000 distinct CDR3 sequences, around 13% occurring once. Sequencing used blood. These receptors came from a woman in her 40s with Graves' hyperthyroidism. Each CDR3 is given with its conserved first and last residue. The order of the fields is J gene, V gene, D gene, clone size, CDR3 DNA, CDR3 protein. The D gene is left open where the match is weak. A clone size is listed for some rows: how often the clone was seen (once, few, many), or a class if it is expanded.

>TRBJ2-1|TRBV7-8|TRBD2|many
TGTGCCAGCAGCTTAGAGGTAGCGGGCTACTACAATGAGCAGTTCTTC
CASSLEVAGYYNEQFF
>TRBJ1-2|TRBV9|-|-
TGTGCCAGCAGCGTAGGAGGGCCGTATGGCTACACCTTC
CASSVGGPYGYTF
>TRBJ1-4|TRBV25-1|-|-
TGTGCCAGCAGTGAAGTGGGTGGGGCGCGCGGTGAAAAACTGTTTTTT
CASSEVGGARGEKLFF
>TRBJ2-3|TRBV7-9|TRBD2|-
TGTGCCAGCAGCACAGGGGCGAGACTAGCGGGAGTGGTGGATACGCAGTATTTT
CASSTGARLAGVVDTQYF
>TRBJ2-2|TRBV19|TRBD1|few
TGTGCCAGTACCACACAGGGGTCGAACACCGGGGAGCTGTTTTTT
CASTTQGSNTGELFF
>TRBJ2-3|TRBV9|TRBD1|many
TGTGCCAGCAGCGTGCGACAGGGGCAAGCAGATACGCAGTATTTT
CASSVRQGQADTQYF
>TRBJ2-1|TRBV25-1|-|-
TGTGCCAGCAGTGAATCGGCTAGTGTTCACAATGAGCAGTTCTTC
CASSESASVHNEQFF
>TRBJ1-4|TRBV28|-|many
TGTGCCAGCAGCCCCGCGTTTTCGGGGGTAGCTAATGAAAAACTGTTTTTT
CASSPAFSGVANEKLFF
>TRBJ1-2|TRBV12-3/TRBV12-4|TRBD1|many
TGTGCCAGCAGTAGCCGACAGGGCGGCTATGGCTACACCTTC
CASSSRQGGYGYTF
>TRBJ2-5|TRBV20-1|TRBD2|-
TGCAGTGCTAGAGAACGCCTAGCGGGCGCCCCGGGGACCCAGTACTTC
CSARERLAGAPGTQYF
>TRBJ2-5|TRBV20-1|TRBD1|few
TGCAGTCAGGGGGCGCGGGGCCAAGAGACCCAGTACTTC
CSQGARGQETQYF
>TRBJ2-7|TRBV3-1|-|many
TGTGCCAGCAGCCAAGATGAGGGACTCTACTACGAGCAGTACTTC
CASSQDEGLYYEQYF
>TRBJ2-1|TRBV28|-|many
TGTGCCAGCAGTTTCACCGGGACAAACATCAATGAGCAGTTCTTC
CASSFTGTNINEQFF
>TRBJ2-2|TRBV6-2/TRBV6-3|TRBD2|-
TGTGCCAGCAGTTACTCGCCTAGCGGGATTACCGGGGAGCTGTTTTTT
CASSYSPSGITGELFF
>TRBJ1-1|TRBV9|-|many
TGTGCCAGCAGCCCCCATACCGGTGAAGCTTTCTTT
CASSPHTGEAFF
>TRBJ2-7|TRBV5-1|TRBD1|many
TGCGCCAGCAGCGAGACAGGGGGCGCCTACGAGCAGTACTTC
CASSETGGAYEQYF
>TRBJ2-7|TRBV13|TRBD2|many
TGTGCCAGCAGCGGGAGGGCCGAGGAGCAGTACTTC
CASSGRAEEQYF
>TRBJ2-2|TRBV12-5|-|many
TGTGCTAGTGGTCCTAAAACCGGGGAGCTGTTTTTT
CASGPKTGELFF
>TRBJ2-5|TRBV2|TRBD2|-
TGTGCCTGCGGACTAGCGGCGATCCAAGAGACCCAGTACTTC
CACGLAAIQETQYF
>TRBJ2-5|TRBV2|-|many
TGTGCCAGCAGTGGACCTCAAGAGACCCAGTACTTC
CASSGPQETQYF
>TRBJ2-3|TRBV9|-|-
TGTGCCAGCAGCGACCTCACAGATACGCAGTATTTT
CASSDLTDTQYF
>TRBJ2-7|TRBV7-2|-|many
TGTGCCAGCAGCTTAGTTCGGGGAGCCTACGAGCAGTACTTC
CASSLVRGAYEQYF
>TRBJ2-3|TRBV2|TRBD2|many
TGTGCCAGCCGCGGGAGCCGTAGCACAGATACGCAGTATTTT
CASRGSRSTDTQYF
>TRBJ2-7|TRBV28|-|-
TGTGCCAGCAGTTTAGTCGGTCTGAATTACGAGCAGTACTTC
CASSLVGLNYEQYF
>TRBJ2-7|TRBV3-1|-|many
TGTGCCAGCAGCCAAGTTCCGGAGTCCTACGAGCAGTACTTC
CASSQVPESYEQYF
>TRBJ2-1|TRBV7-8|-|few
TGTGCCAGCAGCTTACCGACAGGGAGGAATGAGCAGTTCTTC
CASSLPTGRNEQFF
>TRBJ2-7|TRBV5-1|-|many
TGCGCCAGCAGCTTGAGTACGGATGGACGACTCCCCAAATACGAGCAGTACTTC
CASSLSTDGRLPKYEQYF
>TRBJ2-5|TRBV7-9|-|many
TGTGCCAGCAGCTTTATTCCCTCAGCGGGCACTGGAGGAGAGACCCAGTACTTC
CASSFIPSAGTGGETQYF
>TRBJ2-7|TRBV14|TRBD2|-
TGTGCCAGCAGCTGGCTAGCGGGCTCATCCTACGAGCAGTACTTC
CASSWLAGSSYEQYF
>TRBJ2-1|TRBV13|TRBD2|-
TGTGCCAGCAGCGACGCTAGCGGGGTATACAATGAGCAGTTCTTC
CASSDASGVYNEQFF
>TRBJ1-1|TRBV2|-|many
TGTGCCAGCAGTAAAAGACAGATGAACACTGAAGCTTTCTTT
CASSKRQMNTEAFF
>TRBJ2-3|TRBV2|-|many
TGTGCCAGCATGGTCAGGAGCACAGATACGCAGTATTTT
CASMVRSTDTQYF
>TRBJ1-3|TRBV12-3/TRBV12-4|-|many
TGTGCCAGCAGCCCTAGGACAGCTAGGAACCGAAACACCATATATTTT
CASSPRTARNRNTIYF
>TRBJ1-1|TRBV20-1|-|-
TGCAGTGCTAGTGTCCCCGATACAGGGAGGGTTGAAGCTTTCTTT
CSASVPDTGRVEAFF
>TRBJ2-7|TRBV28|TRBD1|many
TGTGCCAGCAGTTTATGGCCCAGGGGGCCAGATTACGAGCAGTACTTC
CASSLWPRGPDYEQYF
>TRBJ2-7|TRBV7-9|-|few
TGTGCCAGCAGCTCCCGTGACGAGCAGTACTTC
CASSSRDEQYF
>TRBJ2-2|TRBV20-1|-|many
TGCAGTGCTATAGGGCAGTACACCGGGGAGCTGTTTTTT
CSAIGQYTGELFF
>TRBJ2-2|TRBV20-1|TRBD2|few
TGCAGTGCTAGTGGGAGGGCCCGGAACACCGGGGAGCTGTTTTTT
CSASGRARNTGELFF
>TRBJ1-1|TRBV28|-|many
TGCGCCAGCAGCTTCGGGGGGCTGAACACTGAAGCTTTCTTT
CASSFGGLNTEAFF
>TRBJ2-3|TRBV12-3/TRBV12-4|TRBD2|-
TGTGCCAGCAGCCTAGCGGGAGGGCCGGGCACAGATACGCAGTATTTT
CASSLAGGPGTDTQYF
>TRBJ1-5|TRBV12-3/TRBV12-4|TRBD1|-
TGTGCCAGCAGTACCGGGACAGGGGTTTCTCAGCCCCAGCATTTT
CASSTGTGVSQPQHF
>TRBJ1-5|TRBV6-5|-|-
TGTGCCAGCAGTTACCCCGGTGACGCTCAGCCCCAGCATTTT
CASSYPGDAQPQHF
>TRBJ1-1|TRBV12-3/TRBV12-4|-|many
TGTGCCAGCAGTATTTATCGGGACACTGAAGCTTTCTTT
CASSIYRDTEAFF
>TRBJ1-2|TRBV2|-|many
TGTGCCAGCAGTGACGACACCGCTAACTATGGCTACACCTTC
CASSDDTANYGYTF
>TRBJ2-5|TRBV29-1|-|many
TGCAGCGTTGTGGCAATTGGGCAAGAGACCCAGTACTTC
CSVVAIGQETQYF
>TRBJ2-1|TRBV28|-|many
TGTGCCAGCAGTTTAGATACCGGGCACAATGAGCAGTTCTTC
CASSLDTGHNEQFF
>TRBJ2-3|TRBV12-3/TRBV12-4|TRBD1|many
TGTGCCAGCAGTTTAAGGGACAGGGGGCCAGATACGCAGTATTTT
CASSLRDRGPDTQYF
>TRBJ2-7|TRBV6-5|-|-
TGTGCCAGCAGTTACTCGACGTCAGGCAGGACCTACGAGCAGTACTTC
CASSYSTSGRTYEQYF